This is a list of T cell receptor beta chains from one sample in a study of OX40 agonist ivuxolimab in advanced cancers. Only in-frame clones appear in the TCRdb table, and some are missing; sequencing was by immunoSEQ multiplex PCR. Here the sample spans 45,000 to 70,000 clones, 83% being singletons. The sequencing here drew on CD4+ or CD8+ T cells sorted from blood, taken in a trial of the OX40 agonist ivuxolimab. All receptors derive from an adult with an advanced solid tumor such as melanoma, head and neck, liver or kidney cancer. Both conserved end residues are part of each CDR3. Fields, in order: clone size, D gene, J gene, V gene, CDR3 protein, CDR3 DNA. D genes are given only for firm matches. Clone size appears in some rows only: once, few, many, or a class for an expanded clone.

clone_size: .
d_call: .
j_call: TRBJ1-2
v_call: TRBV11-2
cdr3_aa: CASSSQEQGVYGYTF
cdr3_nt: TGTGCCAGCAGCTCACAGGAACAGGGTGTCTATGGCTACACCTTC

clone_size: .
d_call: TRBD2
j_call: TRBJ2-2
v_call: TRBV7-2
cdr3_aa: CASSFGLAGAGELFF
cdr3_nt: TGTGCCAGCAGCTTTGGGCTAGCGGGAGCCGGGGAGCTGTTTTTT

clone_size: .
d_call: TRBD2
j_call: TRBJ2-3
v_call: TRBV25-1
cdr3_aa: CATLGLAGTDTQYF
cdr3_nt: TGTGCCACCCTCGGACTAGCGGGCACAGATACGCAGTATTTT

clone_size: .
d_call: TRBD2
j_call: TRBJ2-1
v_call: TRBV4-2
cdr3_aa: CASSHPGLAGPNEQFF
cdr3_nt: TGTGCCAGCAGCCACCCGGGACTAGCGGGCCCCAATGAGCAGTTCTTC

clone_size: few
d_call: .
j_call: TRBJ1-2
v_call: TRBV18
cdr3_aa: CASSPYERGREGYGYTF
cdr3_nt: TGTGCCAGCTCACCGTATGAGAGAGGGAGAGAGGGCTATGGCTACACCTTC

clone_size: .
d_call: .
j_call: TRBJ2-2
v_call: TRBV9
cdr3_aa: CASGGERTNTGELFF
cdr3_nt: TGTGCCAGCGGTGGTGAGCGAACGAACACCGGGGAGCTGTTTTTT

clone_size: .
d_call: TRBD2
j_call: TRBJ2-3
v_call: TRBV9
cdr3_aa: CASSQRDRDTQYF
cdr3_nt: TGTGCCAGCTCTCAGCGGGATAGAGATACGCAGTATTTT

clone_size: .
d_call: TRBD2
j_call: TRBJ2-1
v_call: TRBV19
cdr3_aa: CASSAFGTSGTGHEQFF
cdr3_nt: TGTGCCAGTAGTGCCTTCGGGACTAGCGGGACAGGGCATGAGCAGTTCTTC

clone_size: once
d_call: TRBD1
j_call: TRBJ1-4
v_call: TRBV19
cdr3_aa: CASSAQGGNEKLFF
cdr3_nt: TGTGCCAGTAGTGCACAGGGGGGGAATGAAAAACTGTTTTTT

clone_size: .
d_call: TRBD2
j_call: TRBJ2-1
v_call: TRBV19
cdr3_aa: CASTLGVAGGNEQFF
cdr3_nt: TGTGCCAGTACCCTCGGGGTAGCGGGAGGCAATGAGCAGTTCTTC

clone_size: .
d_call: .
j_call: TRBJ1-1
v_call: TRBV6-5
cdr3_aa: CASSGGVTEAFF
cdr3_nt: TGTGCCAGCAGTGGCGGGGTCACTGAAGCTTTCTTT

clone_size: .
d_call: TRBD1
j_call: TRBJ2-5
v_call: TRBV28
cdr3_aa: CASSSGGTGRTQYF
cdr3_nt: TGTGCCAGCAGTTCAGGGGGGACAGGGAGGACCCAGTACTTC

clone_size: once
d_call: .
j_call: TRBJ2-7
v_call: TRBV11-2
cdr3_aa: CASSLGTVGRYEQYF
cdr3_nt: TGTGCCAGCAGCTTAGGGACAGTTGGACGCTACGAGCAGTACTTC

clone_size: .
d_call: TRBD1
j_call: TRBJ2-1
v_call: TRBV30
cdr3_aa: CAWSVGTGYNEQFF
cdr3_nt: TGTGCCTGGAGTGTAGGGACAGGATACAATGAGCAGTTCTTC

clone_size: .
d_call: TRBD1
j_call: TRBJ1-4
v_call: TRBV30
cdr3_aa: CAWNRGPRNEKLFF
cdr3_nt: TGTGCCTGGAACAGGGGACCCAGAAATGAAAAACTGTTTTTT

clone_size: .
d_call: .
j_call: TRBJ1-6
v_call: TRBV4-1
cdr3_aa: CASSQGKGPDYNSPLHF
cdr3_nt: TGCGCCAGCAGCCAAGGGAAAGGGCCGGACTATAATTCACCCCTCCACTTT

clone_size: .
d_call: TRBD2
j_call: TRBJ2-3
v_call: TRBV2
cdr3_aa: CASRVGTSGRLDTDTQYF
cdr3_nt: TGTGCCAGCAGGGTTGGGACTAGCGGGAGGTTAGATACAGATACGCAGTATTTT

clone_size: .
d_call: .
j_call: TRBJ2-7
v_call: TRBV6-5
cdr3_aa: CASSGITGLEQYF
cdr3_nt: TGTGCCAGCAGTGGAATAACAGGGTTAGAGCAGTACTTC